This T cell receptor beta chain is from a study of cytomegalovirus exposure and HLA in healthy donors. Primers included in the PCR were 60 Vbeta and 13 Jbeta primers. Produced via immunoSEQ multiplex PCR; TCRdb's table is partial and in-frame only. The sample includes some 140,000 clones, approximately 61% of them seen just once. Points from the study as a whole: Altogether, 150 or so TCR beta chains were recorded as cytomegalovirus-associated. A missense variant in DCLRE1C was later tied to TCR beta V- and J-gene trimming.

With 0 bases removed from V and 2 bases from J, the gap between germline ends came to 9 bases. The CDR3 extends over 14 amino acids. Germline V gene data show CDR1 as SGHNT and CDR2 as YYREEE (reference sequence). This clone was recorded only once. Antigen unknown. The J gene is TRBJ2-7, the V gene TRBV5-4; D call uncertain. This TCR derives from a human donor in good health. The sample comprised PBMCs. CDR3 DNA: TGTGCCAGCAGCTTGGGGCAGGTTACCTACGAGCAGTACTTC. Encoded protein: CASSLGQVTYEQYF.